This T cell receptor (beta chain) is drawn from a study of control samples from healthy donors and cancer patients. TCRdb's copy holds only in-frame clones and misses some; the assay was immunoSEQ multiplex PCR. The repertoire consists of under 450,000 clones, with about nine tenths occurring once and the leading ten covering over 5.5%. This clone was observed a single time. The sample consisted of PBMCs. The TCR comes from a man aged 35 to 55 with head and neck cancer.

The CDR3 nucleotides are TGTGCCTGGAGTGCGGACAGGGGGGACGAGCAGTACTTC. Encoded protein: CAWSADRGDEQYF. This chain links TRBV30 with TRBJ2-7; TRBD1 aligns across 10 bases. The junction had 2 bases not matched to a gene; V was cut back by 1 base and J by 5 bases. CDR3 size: 13 residues. The germline CDR1 and CDR2 sequences are GTSNPN and SVGIG (reference sequence).